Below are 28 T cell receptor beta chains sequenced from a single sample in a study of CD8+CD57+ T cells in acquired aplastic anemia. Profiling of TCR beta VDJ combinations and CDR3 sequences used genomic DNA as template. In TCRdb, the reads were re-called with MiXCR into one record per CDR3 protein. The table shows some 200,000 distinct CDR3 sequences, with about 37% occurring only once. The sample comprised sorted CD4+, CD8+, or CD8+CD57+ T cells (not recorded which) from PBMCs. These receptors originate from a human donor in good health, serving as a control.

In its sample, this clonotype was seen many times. The DNA of the CDR3 is TGTGCCAGCAGCCGGACGGAGAGAGAGACCCAGTACTTC. It yields the protein CASSRTERETQYF. V usage is TRBV7-6 and J usage is TRBJ2-5, with no clear D. Germline CDR1 SGHVS, CDR2 FNYEAQ. The CDR3 contains 13 residues. Trimming took 5 bases from V and 4 from J, leaving 11 bases between them.

The DNA for the CDR3 is TGCGCCAGCAGCACAAACACTGAAGCTTTCTTT. Translation gives CASSTNTEAFF. The rearrangement uses TRBV5-1 and TRBJ1-1; D unclear. The CDR3 covers 11 residues. V shed 4 bases and J shed 2 bases, with 3 bases lying between them. Looked up from germline, CDR1 is SGHRS and CDR2 is YFSETQ. The full variable domain, completed using reference TRBV5-1 and TRBJ1-1, is KAGVTQTPRYLIKTRGQQVTLSCSPISGHRSVSWYQQTPGQGLQFLFEYFSETQRNKGNFPGRFSGRQFSNSRSEMNVSTLELGDSALYLCASSTNTEAFFGQGTRLTVV.

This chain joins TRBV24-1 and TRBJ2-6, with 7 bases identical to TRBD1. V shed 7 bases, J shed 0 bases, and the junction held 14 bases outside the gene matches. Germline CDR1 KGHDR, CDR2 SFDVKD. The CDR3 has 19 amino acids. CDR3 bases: TGTGCCACCAGGGTCCGGGCAGGGGGACCCAGCTCTGGGGCCAACGTCCTGACTTTC. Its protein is CATRVRAGGPSSGANVLTF.

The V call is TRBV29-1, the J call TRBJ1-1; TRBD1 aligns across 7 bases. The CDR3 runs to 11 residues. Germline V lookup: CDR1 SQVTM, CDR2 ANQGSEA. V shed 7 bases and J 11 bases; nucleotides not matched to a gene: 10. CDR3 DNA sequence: TGCAGCGCCTGGACAGGAATTTGGGCTTTCTTT. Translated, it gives CSAWTGIWAFF.

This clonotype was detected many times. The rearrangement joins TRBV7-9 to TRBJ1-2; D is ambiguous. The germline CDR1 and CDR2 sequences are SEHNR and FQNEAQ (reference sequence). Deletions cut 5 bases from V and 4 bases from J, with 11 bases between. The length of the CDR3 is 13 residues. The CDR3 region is CASSPTSGYGYTF. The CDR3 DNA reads TGTGCCAGCAGCCCTACTTCGGGCTATGGCTACACCTTC.

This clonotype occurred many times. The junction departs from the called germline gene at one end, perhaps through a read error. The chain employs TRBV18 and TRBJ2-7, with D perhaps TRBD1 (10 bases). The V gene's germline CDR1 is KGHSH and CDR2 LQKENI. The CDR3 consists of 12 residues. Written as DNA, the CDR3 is TGTGCCAGCTCACCAGGGGACAGGGGACTAGCATTC. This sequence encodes CASSPGDRGLAF.

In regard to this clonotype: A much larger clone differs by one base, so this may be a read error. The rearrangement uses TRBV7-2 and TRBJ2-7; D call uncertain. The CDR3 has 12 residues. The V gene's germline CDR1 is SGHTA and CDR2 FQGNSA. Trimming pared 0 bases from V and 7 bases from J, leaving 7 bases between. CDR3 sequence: CASSLAGIEQYF. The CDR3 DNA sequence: TGTGCCAGCAGCTTAGCGGGGATTGAGCAGTACTTC.

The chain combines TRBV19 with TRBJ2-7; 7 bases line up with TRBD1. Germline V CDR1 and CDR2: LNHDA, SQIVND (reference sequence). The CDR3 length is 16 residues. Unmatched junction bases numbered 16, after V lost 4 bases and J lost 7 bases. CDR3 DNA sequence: TGTGCCAGTAGTAACCCGGGACAGCCTCTCAGCATGGAGCAGTACGTC. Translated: CASSNPGQPLSMEQYV.

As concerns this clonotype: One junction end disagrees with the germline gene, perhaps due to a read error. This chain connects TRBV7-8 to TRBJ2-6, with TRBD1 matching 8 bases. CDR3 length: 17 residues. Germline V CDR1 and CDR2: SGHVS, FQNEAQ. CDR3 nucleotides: TGCGCCAGCAGCCAGGACAGGGTGGCCCCTGGGGCCAACGTCCTGACTTTC. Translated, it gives CASSQDRVAPGANVLTF.

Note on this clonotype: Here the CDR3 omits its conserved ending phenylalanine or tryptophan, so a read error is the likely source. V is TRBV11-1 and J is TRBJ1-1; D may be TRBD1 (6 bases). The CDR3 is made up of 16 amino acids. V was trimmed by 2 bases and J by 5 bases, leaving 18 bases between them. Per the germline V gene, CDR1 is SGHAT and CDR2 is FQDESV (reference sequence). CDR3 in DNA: TGTGCCAGCAGCTTAAACTCTTGGGGGGCCGGGACTGAAGCTTTCCTT. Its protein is CASSLNSWGAGTEAFL.

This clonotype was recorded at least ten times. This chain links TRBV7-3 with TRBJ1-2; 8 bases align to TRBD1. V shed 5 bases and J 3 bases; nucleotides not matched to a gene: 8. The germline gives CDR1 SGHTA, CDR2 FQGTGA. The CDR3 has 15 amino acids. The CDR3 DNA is TGTGCCAGCAGCCCAAACGACAGGGGTGACTATGGCTACACCTTC. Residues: CASSPNDRGDYGYTF.

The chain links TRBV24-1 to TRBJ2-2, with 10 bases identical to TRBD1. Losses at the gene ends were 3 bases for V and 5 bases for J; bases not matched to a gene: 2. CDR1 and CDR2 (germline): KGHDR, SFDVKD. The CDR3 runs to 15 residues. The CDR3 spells CATSDGQGDTGELFF. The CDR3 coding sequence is TGTGCCACCAGTGATGGACAGGGGGATACCGGGGAGCTGTTTTTT.

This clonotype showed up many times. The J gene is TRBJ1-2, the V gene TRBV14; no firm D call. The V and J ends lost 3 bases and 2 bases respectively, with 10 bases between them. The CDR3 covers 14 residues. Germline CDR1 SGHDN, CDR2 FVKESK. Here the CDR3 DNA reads TGTGCCAGCAGCCACCGTCCCGGAAACTATGGCTACACCTTC. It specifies CASSHRPGNYGYTF.

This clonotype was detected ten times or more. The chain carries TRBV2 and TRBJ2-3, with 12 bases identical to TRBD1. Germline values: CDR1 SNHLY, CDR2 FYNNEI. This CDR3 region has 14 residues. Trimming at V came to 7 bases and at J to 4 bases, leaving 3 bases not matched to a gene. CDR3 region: CASIGTGGSDTQYF. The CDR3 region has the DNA TGTGCCAGCATTGGGACAGGGGGCTCAGATACGCAGTATTTT.

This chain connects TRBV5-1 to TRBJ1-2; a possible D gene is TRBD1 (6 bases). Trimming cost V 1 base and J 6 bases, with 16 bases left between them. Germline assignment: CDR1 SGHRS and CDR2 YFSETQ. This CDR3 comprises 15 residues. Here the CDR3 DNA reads TGCGCCAGCAGCTTGTACAGGGAAATTGGTGATGGCTACACCTTC. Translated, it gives CASSLYREIGDGYTF.

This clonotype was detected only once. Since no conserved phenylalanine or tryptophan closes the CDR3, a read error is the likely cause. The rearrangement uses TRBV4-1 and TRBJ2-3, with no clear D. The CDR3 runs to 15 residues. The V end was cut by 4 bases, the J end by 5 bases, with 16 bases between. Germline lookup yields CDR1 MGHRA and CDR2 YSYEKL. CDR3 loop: CASSPLDRIIDTQYS. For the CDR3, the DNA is TGCGCCAGCAGCCCCCTTGACCGGATAATAGATACGCAGTATTCT.

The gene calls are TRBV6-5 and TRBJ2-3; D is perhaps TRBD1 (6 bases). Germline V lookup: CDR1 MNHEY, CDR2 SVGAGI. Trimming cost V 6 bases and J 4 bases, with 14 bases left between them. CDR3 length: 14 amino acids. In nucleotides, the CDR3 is TGTGCCAGCAGGATGACCAGGGGAGCAGATACGCAGTATTTT. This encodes CASRMTRGADTQYF.

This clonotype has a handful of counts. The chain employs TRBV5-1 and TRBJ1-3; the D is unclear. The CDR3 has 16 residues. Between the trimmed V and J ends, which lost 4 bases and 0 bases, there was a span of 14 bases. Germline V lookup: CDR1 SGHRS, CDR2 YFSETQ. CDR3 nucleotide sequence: TGCGCCAGCAGCACGGCAGGTTACGGCTCTGGAAACACCATATATTTT. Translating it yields CASSTAGYGSGNTIYF.

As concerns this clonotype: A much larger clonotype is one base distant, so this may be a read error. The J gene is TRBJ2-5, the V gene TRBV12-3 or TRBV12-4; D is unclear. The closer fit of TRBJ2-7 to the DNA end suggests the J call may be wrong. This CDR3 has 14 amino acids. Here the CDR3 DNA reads TGTGCCAGCAGTTTCGCACTGGCAATCCACGAGCAGTACTTC. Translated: CASSFALAIHEQYF.

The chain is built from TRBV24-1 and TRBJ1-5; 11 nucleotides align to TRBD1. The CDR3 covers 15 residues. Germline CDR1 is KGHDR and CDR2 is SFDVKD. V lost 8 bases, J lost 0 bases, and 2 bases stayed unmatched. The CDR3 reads CATTGQGDSNQPQHF. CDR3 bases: TGTGCCACCACGGGACAGGGGGATAGCAATCAGCCCCAGCATTTT.

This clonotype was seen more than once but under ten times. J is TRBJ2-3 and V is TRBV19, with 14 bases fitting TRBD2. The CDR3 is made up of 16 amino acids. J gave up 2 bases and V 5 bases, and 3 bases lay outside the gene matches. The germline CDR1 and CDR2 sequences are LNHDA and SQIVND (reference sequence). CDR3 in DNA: TGTGCCAGTAGTCGACTAGCGGGAGGGATCACAGATACGCAGTATTTT. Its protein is CASSRLAGGITDTQYF.

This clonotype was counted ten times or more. The CDR3 sequence: CASSLGRTNTEAFF. In DNA form, the CDR3 reads TGTGCCAGCAGCTTGGGACGGACGAACACTGAAGCTTTCTTT. J is TRBJ1-1 and V is TRBV11-3; a possible D gene is TRBD1 (5 bases). V was clipped by 3 bases and J by 1 base, with 9 bases between them. CDR3 length equals 14 residues. Germline V lookup: CDR1 SGHNT, CDR2 YENEEA.

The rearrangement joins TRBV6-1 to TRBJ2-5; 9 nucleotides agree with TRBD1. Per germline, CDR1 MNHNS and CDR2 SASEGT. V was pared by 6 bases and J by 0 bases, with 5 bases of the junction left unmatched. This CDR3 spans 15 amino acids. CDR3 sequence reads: CASRGGQGYQETQYF. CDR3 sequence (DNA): TGTGCCAGCAGAGGCGGACAGGGGTACCAAGAGACCCAGTACTTC.

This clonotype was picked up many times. CDR3 sequence reads: CASSLETSGISYEQYF. DNA of the CDR3: TGCGCCAGCAGCTTGGAGACTAGCGGGATCTCCTACGAGCAGTACTTC. This sequence joins TRBV5-1 and TRBJ2-7; 11 bases are a match to TRBD2. The CDR3 length is 16 residues. Germline CDR1 and CDR2: SGHRS and YFSETQ. V shed 0 bases, J shed 0 bases, and the junction held 2 bases outside the gene matches. The whole variable domain, remainder taken from reference TRBV5-1 and TRBJ2-7, is KAGVTQTPRYLIKTRGQQVTLSCSPISGHRSVSWYQQTPGQGLQFLFEYFSETQRNKGNFPGRFSGRQFSNSRSEMNVSTLELGDSALYLCASSLETSGISYEQYFGPGTRLTVT.

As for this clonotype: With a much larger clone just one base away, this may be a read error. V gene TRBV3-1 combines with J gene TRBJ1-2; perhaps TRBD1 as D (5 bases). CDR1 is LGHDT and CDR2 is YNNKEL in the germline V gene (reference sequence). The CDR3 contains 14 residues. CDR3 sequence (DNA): TGTGCCAGCAGCCGCCAGACAGAACTCTATGGCTACGCCTTC. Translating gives CASSRQTELYGYAF.

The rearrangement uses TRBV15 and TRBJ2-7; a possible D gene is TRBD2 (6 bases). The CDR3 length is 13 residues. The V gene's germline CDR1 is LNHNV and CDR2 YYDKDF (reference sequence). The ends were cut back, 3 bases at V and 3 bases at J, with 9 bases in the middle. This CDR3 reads CATSSPGGYEQYF. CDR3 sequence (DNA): TGTGCCACCAGCAGCCCCGGGGGCTACGAGCAGTACTTC.

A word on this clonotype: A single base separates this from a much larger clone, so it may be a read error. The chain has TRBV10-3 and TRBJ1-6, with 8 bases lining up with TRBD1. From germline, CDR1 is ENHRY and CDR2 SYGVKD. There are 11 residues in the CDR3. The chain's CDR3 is CAISEGGQAIF. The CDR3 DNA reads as TGTGCCATCAGTGAGGGGGGACAGGCGATCTTT.

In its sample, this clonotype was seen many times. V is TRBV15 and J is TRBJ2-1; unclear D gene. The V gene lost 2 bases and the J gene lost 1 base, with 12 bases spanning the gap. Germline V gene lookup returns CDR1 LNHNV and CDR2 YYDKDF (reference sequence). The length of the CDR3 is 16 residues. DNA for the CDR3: TGTGCCACCAGCAGATCAATGACGCTATCCTACAATGAGCAGTTCTTC. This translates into CATSRSMTLSYNEQFF.